This T cell receptor beta chain is from a study of T cell responses to AZD1222 COVID-19 vaccine. The CDR3 runs 13 residues. Trimming pared 2 bases from V and 1 base from J, leaving 3 bases between. The germline V gene has CDR1 MNHEY and CDR2 SVGAGI. Profiling relied on immunoSEQ multiplex PCR, and the TCRdb table lists in-frame clones only, not all of them. The repertoire holds roughly 180,000 clones, with about 89% as singletons. Study results and limitations: Reports say nearly half of spike-specific TCRs go after unmutated variant regions. Spike-specific TCR breadth and depth went up after people got two AZD1222 doses. Females made up more of the donors, who were largely white British, and clonal diversity may have come out too low.

As regards this clone: Its specificity is not known.

Specimen: peripheral blood, collected 28 days after the second AZD1222 dose. This clonotype originated in an adult who received the AZD1222 COVID-19 vaccine. The chain has TRBV6-5 and TRBJ1-5; no firm D call. CDR3 loop: CASSYTSNQPQHF. The CDR3 region has the DNA TGTGCCAGCAGTTACACCAGCAATCAGCCCCAGCATTTT.